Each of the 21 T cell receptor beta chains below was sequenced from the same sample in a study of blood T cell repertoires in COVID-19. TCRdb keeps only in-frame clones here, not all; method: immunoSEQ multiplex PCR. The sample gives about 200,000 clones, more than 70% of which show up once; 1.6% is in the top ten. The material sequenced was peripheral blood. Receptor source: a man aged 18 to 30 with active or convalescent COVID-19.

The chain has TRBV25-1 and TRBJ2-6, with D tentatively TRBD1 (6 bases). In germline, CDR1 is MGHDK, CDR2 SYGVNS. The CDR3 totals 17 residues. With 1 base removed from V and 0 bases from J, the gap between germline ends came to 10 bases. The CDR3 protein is CASSESTGLSGANVLTF. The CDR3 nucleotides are TGTGCCAGCAGTGAATCGACAGGACTCTCTGGGGCCAACGTCCTGACTTTC.

The CDR3 DNA reads TGTGCCAGCAGCTGGACTAGCGGAGATATCCAAGAGACCCAGTACTTC. This sequence encodes CASSWTSGDIQETQYF. J is TRBJ2-5 and V is TRBV5-6; 10 bases agree with TRBD2. Per the germline V gene, CDR1 is SGHDT and CDR2 is YYEEEE. CDR3 length equals 16 residues. After removal of 3 bases from V and 1 base from J, the junction contained 6 bases not matched to a gene. The whole variable domain, remainder taken from reference TRBV5-6 and TRBJ2-5, is DAGVTQSPTHLIKTRGQQVTLRCSPKSGHDTVSWYQQALGQGPQFIFQYYEEEERQRGNFPDRFSGHQFPNYSSELNVNALLLGDSALYLCASSWTSGDIQETQYFGPGTRLLVL.

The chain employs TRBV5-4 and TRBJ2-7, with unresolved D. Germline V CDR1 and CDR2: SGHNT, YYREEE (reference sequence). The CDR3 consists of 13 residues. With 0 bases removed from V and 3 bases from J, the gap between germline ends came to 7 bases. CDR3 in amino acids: CASSLDIYYEQYF. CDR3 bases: TGTGCCAGCAGCTTGGACATTTACTACGAGCAGTACTTC.

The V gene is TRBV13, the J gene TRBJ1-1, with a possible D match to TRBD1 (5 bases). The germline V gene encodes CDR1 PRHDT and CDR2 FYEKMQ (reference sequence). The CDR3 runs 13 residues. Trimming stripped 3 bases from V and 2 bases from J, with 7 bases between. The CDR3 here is CASSFDRNTEAFF. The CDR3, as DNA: TGTGCCAGCAGCTTCGACAGAAACACTGAAGCTTTCTTT.

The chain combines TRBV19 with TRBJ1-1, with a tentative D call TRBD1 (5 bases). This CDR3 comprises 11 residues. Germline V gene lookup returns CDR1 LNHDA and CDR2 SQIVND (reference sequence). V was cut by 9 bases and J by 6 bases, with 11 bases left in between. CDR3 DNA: TGTGCCAGCGAGCGGGGGGCTGAAGCTTTCTTT. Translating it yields CASERGAEAFF.

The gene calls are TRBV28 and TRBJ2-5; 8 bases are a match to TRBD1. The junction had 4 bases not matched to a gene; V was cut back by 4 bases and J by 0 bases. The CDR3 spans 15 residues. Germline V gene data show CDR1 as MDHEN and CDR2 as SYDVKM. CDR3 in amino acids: CASSSGTGYQETQYF. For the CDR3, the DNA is TGTGCCAGCAGTTCGGGGACAGGCTACCAAGAGACCCAGTACTTC.

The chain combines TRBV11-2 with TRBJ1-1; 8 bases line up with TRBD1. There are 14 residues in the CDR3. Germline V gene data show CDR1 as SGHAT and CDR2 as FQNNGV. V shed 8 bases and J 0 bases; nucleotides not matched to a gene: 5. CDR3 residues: CASSTGAMNTEAFF. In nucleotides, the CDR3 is TGTGCCAGCTCGACAGGGGCTATGAACACTGAAGCTTTCTTT.

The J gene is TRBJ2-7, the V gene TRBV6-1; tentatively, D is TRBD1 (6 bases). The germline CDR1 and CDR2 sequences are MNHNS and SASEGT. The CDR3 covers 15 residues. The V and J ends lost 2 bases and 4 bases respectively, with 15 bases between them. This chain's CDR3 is CASSESKQGGYEQYF. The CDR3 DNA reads TGTGCCAGCAGTGAATCTAAACAAGGGGGTTACGAGCAGTACTTC.

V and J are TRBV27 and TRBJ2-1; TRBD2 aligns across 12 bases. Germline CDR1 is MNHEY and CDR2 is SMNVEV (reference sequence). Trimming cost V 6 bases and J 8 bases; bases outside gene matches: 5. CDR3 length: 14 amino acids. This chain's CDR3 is CASRPRLAGDEQFF. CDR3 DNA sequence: TGTGCCAGCAGGCCTAGACTAGCGGGAGATGAGCAGTTCTTC.

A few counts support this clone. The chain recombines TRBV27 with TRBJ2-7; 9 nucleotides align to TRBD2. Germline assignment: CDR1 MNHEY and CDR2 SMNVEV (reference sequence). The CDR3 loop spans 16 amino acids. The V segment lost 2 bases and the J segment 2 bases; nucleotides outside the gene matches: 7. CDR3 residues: CASSLKGLANTYEQYF. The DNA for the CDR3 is TGTGCCAGCAGTTTAAAAGGACTAGCGAATACCTACGAGCAGTACTTC.

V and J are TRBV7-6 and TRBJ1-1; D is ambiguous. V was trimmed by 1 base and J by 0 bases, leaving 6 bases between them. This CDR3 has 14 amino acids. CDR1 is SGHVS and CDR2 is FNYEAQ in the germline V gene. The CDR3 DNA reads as TGTGCCAGCAGCTTAGACAGACTGAACACTGAAGCTTTCTTT. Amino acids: CASSLDRLNTEAFF.

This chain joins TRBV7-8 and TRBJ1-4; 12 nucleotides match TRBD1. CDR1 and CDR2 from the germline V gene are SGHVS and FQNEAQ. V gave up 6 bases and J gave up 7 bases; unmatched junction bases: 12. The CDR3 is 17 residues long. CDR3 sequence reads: CASSHTSGTGGGEKLFF. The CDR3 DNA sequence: TGTGCCAGCAGTCATACGAGCGGGACAGGGGGCGGTGAAAAACTGTTTTTT.

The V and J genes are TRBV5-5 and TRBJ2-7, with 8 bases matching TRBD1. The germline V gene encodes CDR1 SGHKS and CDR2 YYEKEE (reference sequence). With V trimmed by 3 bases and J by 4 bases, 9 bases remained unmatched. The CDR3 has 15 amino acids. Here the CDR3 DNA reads TGTGCCAGCAGCTCCTCGACAGGGGAACAGTACGAGCAGTACTTC. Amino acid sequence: CASSSSTGEQYEQYF. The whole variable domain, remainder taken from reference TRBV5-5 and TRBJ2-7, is DAGVTQSPTHLIKTRGQQVTLRCSPISGHKSVSWYQQVLGQGPQFIFQYYEKEERGRGNFPDRFSARQFPNYSSELNVNALLLGDSALYLCASSSSTGEQYEQYFGPGTRLTVT.

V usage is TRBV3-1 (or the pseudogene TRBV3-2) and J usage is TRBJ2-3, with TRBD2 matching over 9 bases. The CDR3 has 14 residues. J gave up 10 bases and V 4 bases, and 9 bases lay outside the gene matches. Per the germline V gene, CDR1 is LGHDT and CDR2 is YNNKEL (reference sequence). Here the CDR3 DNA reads TGTGCCAGCAGCCTACGACTAGCGGACGATCCGCAGTATTTT. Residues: CASSLRLADDPQYF.

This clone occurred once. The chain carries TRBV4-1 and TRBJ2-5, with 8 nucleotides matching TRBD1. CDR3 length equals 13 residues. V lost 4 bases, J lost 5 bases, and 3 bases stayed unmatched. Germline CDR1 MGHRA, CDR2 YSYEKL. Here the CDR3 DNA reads TGCGCCAGCAGCCTAACAGGGGGGGAGACCCAGTACTTC. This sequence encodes CASSLTGGETQYF.

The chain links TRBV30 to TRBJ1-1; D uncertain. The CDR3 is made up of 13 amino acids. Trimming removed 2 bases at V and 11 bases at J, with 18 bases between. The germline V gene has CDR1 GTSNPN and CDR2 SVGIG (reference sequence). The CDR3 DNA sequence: TGTGCCTGGAGTACCCTTGGGCTCGTGACGGCTTTCTTT. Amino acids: CAWSTLGLVTAFF.

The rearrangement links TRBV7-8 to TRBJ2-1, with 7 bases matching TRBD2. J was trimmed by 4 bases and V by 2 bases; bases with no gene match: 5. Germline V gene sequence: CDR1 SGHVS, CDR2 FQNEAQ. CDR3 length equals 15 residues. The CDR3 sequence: CASSLSRGRYNEQFF. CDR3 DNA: TGTGCCAGCAGCTTATCCCGCGGGAGATACAATGAGCAGTTCTTC.

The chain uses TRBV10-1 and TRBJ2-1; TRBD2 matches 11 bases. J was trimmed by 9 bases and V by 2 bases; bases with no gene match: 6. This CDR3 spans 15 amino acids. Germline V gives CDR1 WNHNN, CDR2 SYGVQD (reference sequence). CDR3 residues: CASSELAGGRSEQFF. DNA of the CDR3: TGCGCCAGCAGTGAGCTAGCGGGGGGTCGGAGTGAGCAGTTCTTC.

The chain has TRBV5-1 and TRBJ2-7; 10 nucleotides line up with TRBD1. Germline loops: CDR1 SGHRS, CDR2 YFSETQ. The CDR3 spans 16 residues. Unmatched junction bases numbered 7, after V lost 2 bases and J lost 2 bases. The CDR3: CASSLLPGQGTYEQYF. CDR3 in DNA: TGCGCCAGCAGCTTATTACCGGGACAGGGGACCTACGAGCAGTACTTC.

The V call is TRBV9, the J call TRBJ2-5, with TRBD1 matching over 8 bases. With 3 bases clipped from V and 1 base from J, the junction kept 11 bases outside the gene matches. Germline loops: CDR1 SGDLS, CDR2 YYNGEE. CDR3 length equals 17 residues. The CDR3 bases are TGTGCCAGCAGCGCCTCCCCCCACACAGGGGGCCAAGAGACCCAGTACTTC. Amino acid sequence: CASSASPHTGGQETQYF.

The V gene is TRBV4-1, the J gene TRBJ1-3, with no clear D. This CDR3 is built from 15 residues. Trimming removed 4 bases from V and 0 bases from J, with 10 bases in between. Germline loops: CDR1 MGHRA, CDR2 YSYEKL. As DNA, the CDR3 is TGCGCCAGCAGCCTCGGTCCGAGCTCTGGAAACACCATATATTTT. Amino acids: CASSLGPSSGNTIYF.